This T cell receptor (beta chain) was found in a study of T cell responses to AZD1222 COVID-19 vaccine. TCRdb's table, derived via immunoSEQ multiplex PCR, lists solely in-frame clones and lacks some. This sample has a few hundred thousand clones, with just over 90% found just once. V was pared by 0 bases and J by 9 bases, with 7 bases between. In germline, CDR1 is SGHRS, CDR2 YFSETQ. This CDR3 comprises 12 residues. The receptor's source is an adult in good health. The specimen was peripheral blood, collected on day 0 of AZD1222 vaccination. This chain connects TRBV5-1 to TRBJ2-1, with D hard to call. CDR3 loop: CASSLGGVEQFF. CDR3 bases: TGCGCCAGCAGCTTGGGGGGTGTTGAGCAGTTCTTC.